One T cell receptor (beta chain) is described in this entry. Its antigen is not identified. The record originates from a study of T cell responses to AZD1222 COVID-19 vaccine. Whole-study results and caveats: Regions left unmutated in variants are reportedly the target of nearly half of spike-specific TCRs.

Assay used: immunoSEQ multiplex PCR; TCRdb lists only in-frame clones, some missing. This sample carries 140,000 or so clones, roughly 90% of them seen once, and the ten largest clones take just under 2%. This CDR3 region has 12 residues. The J segment lost 11 bases and the V segment lost 5 bases, leaving 8 bases of the junction unmatched. Per the germline V gene, CDR1 is MDHEN and CDR2 is SYDVKM. The rearrangement uses TRBV28 and TRBJ2-7; 8 nucleotides align to TRBD1. The TCR comes from an adult who received the AZD1222 COVID-19 vaccine. The sequenced sample was peripheral blood, obtained 28 days after the second AZD1222 dose. The CDR3 DNA sequence: TGTGCCAGCAGTCTCCCGGGACAGGAGGAGTACTTC. Its protein is CASSLPGQEEYF.